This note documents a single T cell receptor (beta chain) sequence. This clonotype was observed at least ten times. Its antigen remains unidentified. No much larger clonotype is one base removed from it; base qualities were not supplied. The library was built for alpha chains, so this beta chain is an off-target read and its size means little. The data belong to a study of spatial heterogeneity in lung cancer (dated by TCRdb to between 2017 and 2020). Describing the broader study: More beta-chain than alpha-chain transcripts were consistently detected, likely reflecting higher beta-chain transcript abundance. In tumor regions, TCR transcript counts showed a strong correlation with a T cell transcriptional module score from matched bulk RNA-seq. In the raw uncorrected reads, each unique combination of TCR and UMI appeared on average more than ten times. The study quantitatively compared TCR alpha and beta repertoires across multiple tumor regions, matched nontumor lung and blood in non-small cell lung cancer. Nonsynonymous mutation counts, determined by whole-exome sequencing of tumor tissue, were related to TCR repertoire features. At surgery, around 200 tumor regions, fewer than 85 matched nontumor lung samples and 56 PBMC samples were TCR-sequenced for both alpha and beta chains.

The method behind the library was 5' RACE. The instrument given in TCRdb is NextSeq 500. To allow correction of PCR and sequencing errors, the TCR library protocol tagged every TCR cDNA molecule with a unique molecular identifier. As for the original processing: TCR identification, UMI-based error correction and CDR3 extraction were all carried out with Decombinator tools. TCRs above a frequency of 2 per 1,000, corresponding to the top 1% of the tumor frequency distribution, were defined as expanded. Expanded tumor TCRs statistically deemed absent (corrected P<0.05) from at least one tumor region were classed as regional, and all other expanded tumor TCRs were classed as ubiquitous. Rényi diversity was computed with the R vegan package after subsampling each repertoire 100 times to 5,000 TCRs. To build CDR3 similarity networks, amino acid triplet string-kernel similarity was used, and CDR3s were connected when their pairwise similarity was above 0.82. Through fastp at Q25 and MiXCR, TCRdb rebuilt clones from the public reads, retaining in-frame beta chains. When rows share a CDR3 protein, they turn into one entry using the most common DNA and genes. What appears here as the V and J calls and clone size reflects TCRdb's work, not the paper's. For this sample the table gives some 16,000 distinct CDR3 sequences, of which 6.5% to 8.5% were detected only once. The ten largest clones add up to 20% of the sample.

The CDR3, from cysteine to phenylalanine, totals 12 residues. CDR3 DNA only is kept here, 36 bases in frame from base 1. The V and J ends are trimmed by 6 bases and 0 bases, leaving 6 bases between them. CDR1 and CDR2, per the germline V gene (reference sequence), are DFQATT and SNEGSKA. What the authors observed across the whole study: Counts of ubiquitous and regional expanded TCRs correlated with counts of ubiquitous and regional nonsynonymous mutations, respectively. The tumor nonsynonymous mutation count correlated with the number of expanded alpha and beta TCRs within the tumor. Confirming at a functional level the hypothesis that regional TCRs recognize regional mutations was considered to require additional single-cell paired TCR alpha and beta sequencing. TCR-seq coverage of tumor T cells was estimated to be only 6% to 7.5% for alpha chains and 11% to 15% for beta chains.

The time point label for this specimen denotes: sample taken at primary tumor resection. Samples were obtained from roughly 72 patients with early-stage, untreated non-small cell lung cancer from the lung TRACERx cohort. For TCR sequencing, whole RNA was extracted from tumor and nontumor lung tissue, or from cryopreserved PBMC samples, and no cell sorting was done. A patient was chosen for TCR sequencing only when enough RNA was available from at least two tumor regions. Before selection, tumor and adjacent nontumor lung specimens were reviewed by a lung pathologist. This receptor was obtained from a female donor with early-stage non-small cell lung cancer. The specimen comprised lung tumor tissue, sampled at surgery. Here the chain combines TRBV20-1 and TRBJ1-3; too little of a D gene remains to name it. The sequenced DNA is TGCAGTGCCCAGGACTCTGGAAACACCATATATTTT. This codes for CSAQDSGNTIYF.